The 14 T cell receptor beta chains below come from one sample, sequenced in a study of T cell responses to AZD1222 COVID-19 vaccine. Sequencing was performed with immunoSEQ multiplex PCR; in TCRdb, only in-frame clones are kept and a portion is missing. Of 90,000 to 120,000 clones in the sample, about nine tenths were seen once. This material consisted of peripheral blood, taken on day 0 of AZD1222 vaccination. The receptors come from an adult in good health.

The CDR3 bases are TGTGCCAGCAGCCCGGCGGTCTCCCTGCCTTACGAGCAGTACTTC. It specifies CASSPAVSLPYEQYF. This chain uses TRBV21-1 with TRBJ2-7; the table assigns TRBD2, which was not confirmed against the DNA. TRBV21-1 is noted as a pseudogene. The CDR3 totals 15 residues.

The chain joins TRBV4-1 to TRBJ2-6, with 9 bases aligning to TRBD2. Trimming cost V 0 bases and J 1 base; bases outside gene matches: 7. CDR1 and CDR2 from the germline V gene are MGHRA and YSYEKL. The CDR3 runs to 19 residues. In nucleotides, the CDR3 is TGCGCCAGCAGCCAAGAGTGGCGGGGGGGGCCTTCTGGGGCCAACGTCCTGACTTTC. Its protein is CASSQEWRGGPSGANVLTF.

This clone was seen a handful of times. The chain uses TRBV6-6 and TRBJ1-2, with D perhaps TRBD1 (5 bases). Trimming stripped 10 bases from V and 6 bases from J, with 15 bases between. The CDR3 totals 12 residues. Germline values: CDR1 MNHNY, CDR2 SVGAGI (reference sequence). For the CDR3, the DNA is TGTGCCACCACCGGGACCGCTAATGGCTACACCTTC. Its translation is CATTGTANGYTF.

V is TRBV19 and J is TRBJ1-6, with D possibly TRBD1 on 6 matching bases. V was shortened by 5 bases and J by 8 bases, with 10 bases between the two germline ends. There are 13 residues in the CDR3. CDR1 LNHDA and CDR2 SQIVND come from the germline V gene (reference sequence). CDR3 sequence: CASSANRDSPLHF. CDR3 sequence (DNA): TGTGCCAGTAGTGCGAACAGGGATTCACCCCTCCACTTT.

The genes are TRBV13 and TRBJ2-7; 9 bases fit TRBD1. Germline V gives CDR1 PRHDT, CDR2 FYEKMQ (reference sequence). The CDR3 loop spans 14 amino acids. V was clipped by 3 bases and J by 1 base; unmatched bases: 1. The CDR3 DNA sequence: TGTGCCAGCAGCTTTGGACAGGGGTCCTACGAGCAGTACTTC. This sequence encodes CASSFGQGSYEQYF.

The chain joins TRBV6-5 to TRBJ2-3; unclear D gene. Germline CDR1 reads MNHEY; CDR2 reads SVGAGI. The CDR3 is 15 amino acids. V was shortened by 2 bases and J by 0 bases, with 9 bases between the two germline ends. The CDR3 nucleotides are TGTGCCAGCAGTTACACGGATAGGAGCACAGATACGCAGTATTTT. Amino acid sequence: CASSYTDRSTDTQYF.

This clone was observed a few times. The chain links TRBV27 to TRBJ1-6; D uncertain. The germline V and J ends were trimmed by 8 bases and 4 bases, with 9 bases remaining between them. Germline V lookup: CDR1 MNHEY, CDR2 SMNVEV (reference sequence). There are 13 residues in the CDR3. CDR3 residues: CASSTQYNSPLHF. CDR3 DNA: TGTGCCAGCTCCACACAATATAATTCACCCCTCCACTTT.

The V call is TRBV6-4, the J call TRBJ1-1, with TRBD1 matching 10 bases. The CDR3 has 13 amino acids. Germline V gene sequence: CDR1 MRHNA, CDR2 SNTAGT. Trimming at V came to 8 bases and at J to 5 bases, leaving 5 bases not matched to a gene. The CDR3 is CASPGQGGTEAFF. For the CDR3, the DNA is TGTGCCAGCCCTGGACAGGGGGGAACTGAAGCTTTCTTT.

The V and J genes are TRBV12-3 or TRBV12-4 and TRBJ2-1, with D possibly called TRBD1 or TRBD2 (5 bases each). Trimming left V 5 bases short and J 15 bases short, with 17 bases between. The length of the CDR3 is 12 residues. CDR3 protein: CASSGNRGYLFF. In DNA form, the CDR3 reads TGTGCCAGCAGTGGGAACCGGGGCTATCTGTTCTTC.

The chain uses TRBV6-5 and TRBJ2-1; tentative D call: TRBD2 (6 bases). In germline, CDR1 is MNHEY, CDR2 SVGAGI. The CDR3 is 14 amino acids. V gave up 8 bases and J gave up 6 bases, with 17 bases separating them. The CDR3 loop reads CASGGRAGINEQFF. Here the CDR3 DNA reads TGTGCCAGCGGCGGCAGGGCGGGAATCAATGAGCAGTTCTTC.

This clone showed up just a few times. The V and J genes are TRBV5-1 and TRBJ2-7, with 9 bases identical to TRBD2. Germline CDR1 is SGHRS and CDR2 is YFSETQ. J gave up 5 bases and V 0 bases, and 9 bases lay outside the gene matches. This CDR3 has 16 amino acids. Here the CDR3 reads CASSLGRASGTHEQYF. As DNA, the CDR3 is TGCGCCAGCAGCTTGGGTCGGGCTAGCGGGACCCACGAGCAGTACTTC.

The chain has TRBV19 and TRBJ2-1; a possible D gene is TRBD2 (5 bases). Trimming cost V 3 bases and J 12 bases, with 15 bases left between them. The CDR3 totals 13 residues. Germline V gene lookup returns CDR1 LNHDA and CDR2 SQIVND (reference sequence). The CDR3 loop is CASSIGMGQGQFF. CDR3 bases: TGTGCCAGTAGTATCGGGATGGGCCAAGGGCAGTTCTTC.

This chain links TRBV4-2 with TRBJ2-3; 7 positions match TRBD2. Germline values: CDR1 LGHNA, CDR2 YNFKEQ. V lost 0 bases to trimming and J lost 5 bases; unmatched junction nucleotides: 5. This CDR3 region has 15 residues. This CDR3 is CASSQEGLAGDTQYF. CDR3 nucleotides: TGTGCCAGCAGCCAAGAGGGGTTAGCGGGAGATACGCAGTATTTT.

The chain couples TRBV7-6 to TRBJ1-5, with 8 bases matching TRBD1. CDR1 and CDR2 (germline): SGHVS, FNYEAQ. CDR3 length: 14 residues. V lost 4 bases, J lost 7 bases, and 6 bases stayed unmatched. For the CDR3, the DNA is TGTGCCAGCAGCTCCGCAGGGGGCGCGCAGCCCCAGCATTTT. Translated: CASSSAGGAQPQHF.